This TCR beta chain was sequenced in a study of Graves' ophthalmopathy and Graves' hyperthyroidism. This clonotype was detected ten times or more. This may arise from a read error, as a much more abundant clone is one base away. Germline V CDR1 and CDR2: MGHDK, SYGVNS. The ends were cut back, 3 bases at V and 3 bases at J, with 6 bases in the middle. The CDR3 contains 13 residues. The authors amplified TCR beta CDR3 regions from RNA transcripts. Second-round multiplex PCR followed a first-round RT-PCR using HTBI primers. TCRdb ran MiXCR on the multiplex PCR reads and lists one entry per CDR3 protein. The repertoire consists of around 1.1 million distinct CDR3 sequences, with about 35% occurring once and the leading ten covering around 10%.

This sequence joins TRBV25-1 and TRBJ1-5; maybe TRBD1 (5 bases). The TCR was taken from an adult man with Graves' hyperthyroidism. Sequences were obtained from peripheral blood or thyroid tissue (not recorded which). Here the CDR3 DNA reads TGTGCCAGCAGTGAGGACAACAATCAGCCCCAGCATTTT. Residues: CASSEDNNQPQHF.